A selection of T cell receptor beta chains follows, all from one sample in a study of response to subunit inactivated influenza vaccine. TCRdb processed the RT-PCR reads anew with MiXCR; each CDR3 protein has one entry. Of roughly 650,000 distinct CDR3 sequences listed, around 14% are singletons. The source was PBMCs from blood, collected approximately 13 days after vaccination. These receptors were obtained from a man in his fifties or sixties who received an inactivated influenza vaccine. Each CDR3 is given with its conserved first and last residue. Size is stated for part of the rows, as once, few or many counts, or as a class when the clone is expanded.

>TRBV12-3/TRBV12-4|few|TRBJ2-1
CASSKDGPHSYNEQFF
>TRBV2|few|TRBJ2-1
CASSDSRNRNEQFF
>TRBV4-3|.|TRBJ1-4
CASSQEWGRYEKLFF
>TRBV7-2|.|TRBJ2-3
CASSLPYGGHSTDTQYF
>TRBV27|many|TRBJ2-7
CASRSGGLLYEQYF
>TRBV30|few|TRBJ2-2
CAWSVHRGNGELFF
>TRBV5-1|few|TRBJ2-5
CASSDGQGGETQYF
>TRBV2|few|TRBJ1-1
CASRGYRGGTEAFF
>TRBV11-2|few|TRBJ2-3
CASSLVGRTTDTQYF
>TRBV20-1|.|TRBJ1-1
CSAREGGTEAFF
>TRBV5-6|.|TRBJ2-5
CASSLPGLAEMLGETQYF
>TRBV5-5|once|TRBJ2-1
CASSLVSDSSYNEQFF
>TRBV11-2|.|TRBJ2-7
CASSPAGTEFYEQYF
>TRBV12-3/TRBV12-4|.|TRBJ2-5
CASSGWAEPQETQYF
>TRBV29-1|.|TRBJ2-5
CSVILKGWETQYF
>TRBV29-1|.|TRBJ1-2
CSVEGGDGYTF
>TRBV28|few|TRBJ1-1
CASRHSPTEAFF
>TRBV5-1|.|TRBJ2-1
CASSRTSGQYNEQFF
>TRBV7-6|.|TRBJ2-2
CASSSFATGTQNTGELFF
>TRBV9|many|TRBJ1-4
CASSGRQGESEKLFF
>TRBV24-1|many|TRBJ2-1
CATSDTGTSGINEQFF
>TRBV9|.|TRBJ1-2
CASSPPGINYGYTF
>TRBV6-2/TRBV6-3|.|TRBJ2-2
CASSPGLYTGELFF
>TRBV7-9|.|TRBJ2-1
CASSLVALSYNEQFF
>TRBV12-3/TRBV12-4|.|TRBJ1-1
CASTRDTEAFF
>TRBV5-1|few|TRBJ2-7
CASSSPEGQGLSYEQYF
>TRBV20-1|few|TRBJ1-1
CSVTGISMNTEAFF
>TRBV5-4|.|TRBJ2-3
CASSLVGIGLDTQYF
>TRBV19|.|TRBJ2-1
CAIGDTSSYNEQFF
>TRBV30|few|TRBJ2-2
CAWSSRTDGELFF
>TRBV7-8|.|TRBJ1-2
CASSLERTGYTF
>TRBV7-2|few|TRBJ2-1
CASSLESGARKFF
>TRBV10-3|.|TRBJ2-1
CAISSDGASGGYNEQFF
>TRBV29-1|many|TRBJ2-7
CSVEDWLSYEQYF
>TRBV29-1|.|TRBJ1-2
CSVGPGQGDGYTF
>TRBV5-1|many|TRBJ2-2
CASSRGQNTGELFF
>TRBV20-1|few|TRBJ2-3
CSARDLRGFTDTQYF
>TRBV25-1|few|TRBJ1-2
CASSDMRQGKMYGYTF
>TRBV20-1|few|TRBJ1-6
CSARGPRDSPLHF
>TRBV18|few|TRBJ2-7
CASSPGGGETYEQYF
>TRBV2|.|TRBJ2-1
CASTWTDGQFF
>TRBV4-3|once|TRBJ2-7
CASSLRRGASGDYEQYF
>TRBV7-2|.|TRBJ2-7
CASSLEGGGKYEQYF